This T cell receptor beta chain appears in the sequencing data of a study of vaccination effects on CD4 cells after COVID-19. Regarding this clone: Its specificity is unknown.

Profiling relied on immunoSEQ multiplex PCR, and the TCRdb table lists in-frame clones only, not all of them. In the table there are tens of thousands of clones, 70% to 85% of which are singletons. With the ViraFEST assay, the study expanded antigen-specific CD4+ T cells using viral peptide pools, then sequenced them. Following culture for about ten days, CD4+ T cells were isolated. Participants completed two doses of the BNT162b2 or mRNA-1273 vaccine. Trimming removed 6 bases at V and 0 bases at J, with 10 bases between. Germline V gene data show CDR1 as LNHDA and CDR2 as SQIVND (reference sequence). This CDR3 region has 14 residues.

This chain joins TRBV19 and TRBJ2-3; D perhaps matches TRBD1 (6 bases). The sequence derives from a human donor who received a COVID-19 vaccine. Source: CD4+ T cells from PBMCs cultured with HCoV-229E spike peptides, taken after COVID-19 vaccination. The CDR3 region is CASSGTPSTDTQYF. For the CDR3, the DNA is TGTGCCAGTAGCGGGACACCTAGCACAGATACGCAGTATTTT.